This T cell receptor beta chain comes out of a study of blood T cells in healthy people across ages. About the study: The template switching approach captured approximately one barcoded beta molecule for every two T cells. General study results and limits: Investigators treated diversity estimates from one million T cells as underestimates. Donors of long life had a larger count of naive CD4+ cells and greater diversity than aged donors.

It was with a sample-barcoded 5' primer and a J-beta primer mix that a second PCR of about 6 to 12 cycles was run. A tag from a template-switch adaptor with 12 random nucleotides marked each cDNA molecule. TCRdb analysed the 5' RACE reads with MiXCR anew, one entry per CDR3 protein. The data hold more than 1,400,000 distinct CDR3 sequences, with around 42% observed a single time. Germline lookup yields CDR1 SGHTA and CDR2 FQGNSA. The V end lost 5 bases, the J end lost 0 bases, and 16 bases lay between the germline ends. This CDR3 comprises 16 residues. This clonotype has a handful of counts. Its antigen is not identified.

The chain carries TRBV7-2 and TRBJ2-5; the D is unclear. Sequences were obtained from blood. The sequence derives from a woman in her late teens or twenties in good health. The CDR3 sequence is CASSPEAGLNQETQYF. The CDR3 DNA sequence: TGTGCCAGCAGCCCTGAGGCAGGCCTCAACCAAGAGACCCAGTACTTC.